Listed below are T cell receptor beta chains from one sample, sequenced in a study of beta chain features in type 1 diabetes. The repertoire was sequenced with immunoSEQ multiplex PCR; TCRdb's copy has only in-frame clones and lacks some. In the table there are some 220,000 clones, roughly a tenth of which are singletons. Sequencing was performed on central memory CD4+ T cells from blood. Receptors were obtained from a man younger than 30 in good health. The conserved cysteine and the conserved F or W are not part of the CDR3 here.

>14|TRBV13
ASNDFGDPSYNEQF
>13|TRBV6-1
ASPRGGNLYNEQF
>13|TRBV27
ATRGFMATYNEQF
>12|TRBV7-6
ASSASREVGEQY
>13|TRBV28
ASSLELTGSDEQY
>13|TRBV5-1
ASSGQGTGGNIQY
>11|TRBV6-5
ASSLQPFYEQY
>11|TRBV29-1
SVYRGGDTEAF
>12|TRBV10-3
AISEFGLANTQY
>15|TRBV30
AWSVVGTAGGGYRYT
>10|TRBV28
ASCSGTDTQY